The text below deals with one T cell receptor beta chain. Its antigen is currently unknown. These data originate in a study of CD8 T cells in ankylosing spondylitis. V lost 2 bases, J lost 1 base, and 3 bases stayed unmatched. The CDR3 extends over 15 amino acids. TCRdb fed the 5' RACE reads into MiXCR, producing one record per CDR3 protein. The data show about 220,000 distinct CDR3 sequences, with around 7.9% seen just once and more than 13% held by the top ten. The study, taken as a whole, reports: Among TCR beta sequences, a motif of under ten highly homologous variants appeared characteristic of ankylosing spondylitis blood. Enrichment of disease-linked clones was reportedly significant in matched ankylosing spondylitis synovial fluid. Some of the motif variants had earlier been found in reactive arthritis patients' fluid and blood.

The clonotype was recovered from a male donor with ankylosing spondylitis. What was sequenced was blood, either unsorted or a sorted T cell fraction (not recorded which). The chain is built from TRBV23-1 and TRBJ2-3; 7 bases fit TRBD2. TRBV23-1 is filed as an ORF, its function uncertain. CDR3 loop: CASSQMGGGTDTQYF. The CDR3 nucleotides read TGCGCCAGCAGTCAAATGGGGGGGGGCACAGATACGCAGTATTTT.